Reported below is one TCR beta chain. The CDR3 is 14 amino acids. V shed 6 bases and J 4 bases; nucleotides not matched to a gene: 2. CDR1 MNHNS and CDR2 SASEGT come from the germline V gene. TCRdb re-called the PCR reads via MiXCR. The repertoire holds 21,000 or so clones, approximately 20% seen once, with 25% to 35% in the top ten. All patients reached thyroid surgery having received no treatment beforehand. The entry originates in a study of metastatic and nonmetastatic thyroid tumors. The wider study: Repertoires from blood and tumor or nodule tissue of malignant and benign thyroid patients were compared.

The clonotype was recovered from a female donor with papillary thyroid cancer or a benign thyroid nodule (not recorded which). Some clones in this sample may be carry-over from other donors' samples. Material: blood. The V and J genes are TRBV6-1 and TRBJ2-7; TRBD2 aligns across 14 bases. CDR3 region: CASRGTSGGYEQYF. Written as DNA, the CDR3 is TGTGCCAGCAGGGGGACTAGCGGGGGATACGAGCAGTACTTC.